Following are 32 T cell receptor beta chains from one sample sequenced in a study of CD8 T cells in ankylosing spondylitis. Points from the study as a whole: Roughly 8 highly homologous variants made up a TCR beta motif, and this motif appeared characteristic of ankylosing spondylitis blood.

TCRdb reprocessed the 5' RACE reads via MiXCR and lists one record per CDR3 protein. The table records about 540,000 distinct CDR3 sequences, approximately 12% of them present only once. These receptors' antigens are unknown. The sample was blood, either unsorted or a sorted T cell fraction (not recorded which). Receptor source: a male donor with ankylosing spondylitis.

The chain carries TRBV5-1 and TRBJ2-3, with 8 bases lining up with TRBD1. Germline CDR1 reads SGHRS; CDR2 reads YFSETQ. The CDR3 runs to 14 residues. Trimming took 1 base from V and 5 from J; bases not matched to a gene: 3. DNA of the CDR3: TGCGCCAGCAGCTTGTACAGGGGGGAAGATACGCAGTATTTT. Protein: CASSLYRGEDTQYF.

This clonotype came up a few times. V usage is TRBV4-1 and J usage is TRBJ2-2; D may be TRBD1 (6 bases). Germline V gives CDR1 MGHRA, CDR2 YSYEKL. Trimming cost V 3 bases and J 4 bases, with 9 bases left between them. The CDR3 loop spans 14 amino acids. In DNA, the CDR3 is TGCGCCAGCAGCCAGGTGGGGGCCACCGGGGAGCTGTTTTTT. Translating gives CASSQVGATGELFF.

The V and J genes are TRBV3-1 and TRBJ1-6; 9 bases map to TRBD1. This CDR3 has 14 residues. Germline CDR1 and CDR2: LGHDT and YNNKEL (reference sequence). After removal of 4 bases from V and 9 bases from J, the junction contained 4 bases not matched to a gene. CDR3 DNA sequence: TGTGCCAGCAGCCTACGACAGGGGGGTTCACCCCTCCACTTT. Protein product: CASSLRQGGSPLHF.

V gene TRBV27 combines with J gene TRBJ1-4; D is perhaps TRBD1 (5 bases). The germline V gene encodes CDR1 MNHEY and CDR2 SMNVEV (reference sequence). This CDR3 is built from 14 residues. V shed 4 bases and J shed 8 bases, with 14 bases lying between them. The CDR3 region is CASSWGRVGEKLFF. CDR3 in DNA: TGTGCCAGCAGTTGGGGCAGGGTGGGCGAAAAACTGTTTTTT.

As to this clonotype: Being one base from a much bigger clone, this may be a read error. This rearrangement joins TRBV12-3 or TRBV12-4 to TRBJ1-1; D is undetermined. This CDR3 comprises 13 residues. The V gene lost 5 bases and the J gene lost 0 bases, with 7 bases spanning the gap. CDR3 sequence (DNA): TGTGCCAGCAGTACTCATTTGAACACTGAAGCTTTCTTT. Residues: CASSTHLNTEAFF.

This clonotype came up a few times. The chain joins TRBV20-1 to TRBJ1-2; perhaps TRBD1 as D (6 bases). The CDR3 consists of 15 residues. The V end lost 3 bases, the J end lost 1 base, and 15 bases lay between the germline ends. Germline-derived CDR1 and CDR2 are DFQATT and SNEGSKA (reference sequence). DNA of the CDR3: TGCAGTGCTAGTCCCCAGGGGATAAATAACTATGGCTACACCTTC. As protein: CSASPQGINNYGYTF.

This chain joins TRBV5-6 and TRBJ2-5; TRBD2 is a possible D gene (6 bases). CDR1 and CDR2 from the germline V gene are SGHDT and YYEEEE. V lost 5 bases to trimming and J lost 7 bases, with 18 bases between them. The CDR3 runs 14 residues. In nucleotides, the CDR3 is TGTGCCAGCAGTTCGGGACTTCCAAGGGGGACCCAGTACTTC. The encoded protein is CASSSGLPRGTQYF.

This chain joins TRBV3-1 and TRBJ1-5; no clear D gene. CDR1 is LGHDT, CDR2 YNNKEL, per germline (reference sequence). The CDR3 totals 15 residues. The V end lost 1 base, the J end lost 1 base, and 8 bases lay between the germline ends. The CDR3 DNA is TGTGCCAGCAGCCAAGGGCCGGGGAGCAATCAGCCCCAGCATTTT. Its translation: CASSQGPGSNQPQHF.

V is TRBV7-7 and J is TRBJ2-3; the match to TRBD1 covers 7 bases. CDR3 length equals 13 residues. Looked up from germline, CDR1 is SSHAT and CDR2 is FNYEAQ (reference sequence). Germline trimming cut 5 bases from V and 4 bases from J; bases unmatched to any gene: 3. In DNA form, the CDR3 reads TGTGCCAGCAGCGGACAGGTAGCAGATACGCAGTATTTT. Protein: CASSGQVADTQYF.

This clonotype was recorded many times. The V and J genes are TRBV14 and TRBJ1-1; possibly TRBD1 for D (6 bases). This CDR3 has 17 residues. Germline CDR1 reads SGHDN; CDR2 reads FVKESK. The V end was cut by 0 bases, the J end by 1 base, with 15 bases between. For the CDR3, the DNA is TGTGCCAGCAGCCAAGATCTCTCTGGCAGGGGGAACACTGAAGCTTTCTTT. Translated: CASSQDLSGRGNTEAFF.

This clonotype was seen only a few times. This chain joins TRBV9 and TRBJ2-1; D might be TRBD1 (5 bases). The germline V and J ends were trimmed by 0 bases and 8 bases, with 21 bases remaining between them. CDR1 SGDLS and CDR2 YYNGEE come from the germline V gene. This CDR3 has 17 amino acids. The CDR3 reads CASSVAPWSSIGDEQFF. CDR3 nucleotides: TGTGCCAGCAGCGTAGCTCCGTGGAGTTCCATAGGGGATGAGCAGTTCTTC.

The chain recombines TRBV20-1 with TRBJ1-1, with 12 bases lining up with TRBD1. This CDR3 is 15 amino acids long. Unmatched junction bases numbered 7, after V lost 4 bases and J lost 4 bases. CDR1 and CDR2 from the germline V gene are DFQATT and SNEGSKA (reference sequence). CDR3 sequence: CSATGTGGGSTEAFF. In DNA form, the CDR3 reads TGCAGTGCTACGGGGACAGGGGGCGGGAGCACTGAAGCTTTCTTT.

The sample holds a few counts of this clonotype. This sequence joins TRBV5-6 and TRBJ2-7, with D perhaps matching TRBD2 (6 bases). Germline CDR1 is SGHDT and CDR2 is YYEEEE. V was cut by 2 bases and J by 7 bases, with 13 bases left in between. CDR3 length: 13 amino acids. In nucleotides, the CDR3 is TGTGCCAGCAGCTTACGGGCCGCGGGGGAGCAGTACGTC. Translated: CASSLRAAGEQYV.

This clonotype was detected many times. This rearrangement joins TRBV7-9 to TRBJ2-5, with 9 bases fitting TRBD2. The length of the CDR3 is 16 residues. Trimming removed 1 base from V and 5 bases from J; junction bases left unmatched: 8. Germline CDR1 and CDR2: SEHNR and FQNEAQ (reference sequence). The CDR3 coding sequence is TGTGCCAGCAGCTTAGAAGTTAGCGGGAGAAGGGAGACCCAGTACTTC. Translation gives CASSLEVSGRRETQYF.

The chain uses TRBV12-3 or TRBV12-4 and TRBJ1-1, with no clear D. V dropped 5 bases and J dropped 1 base, with 8 bases sitting between them. This CDR3 has 13 residues. The CDR3 DNA sequence: TGTGCCAGCAGTAAGCACGAGAACACTGAAGCTTTCTTT. Translated, it gives CASSKHENTEAFF.

J is TRBJ2-1 and V is TRBV11-2; TRBD2 agrees at 10 bases. Germline CDR1 is SGHAT and CDR2 is FQNNGV. The CDR3 consists of 19 residues. Trimming removed 3 bases from V and 0 bases from J; junction bases left unmatched: 11. CDR3 sequence (DNA): TGTGCCAGCAGCTTTCGGCTAGCGGGAGCCTTCAGCTCCTACAATGAGCAGTTCTTC. Translating gives CASSFRLAGAFSSYNEQFF.

In this sample, this clonotype turned up a few times. For the CDR3, the DNA is TGTGCCAGCAGTAGGGACAGTTTTAGCTCCTACGAGCAGTACGTC. Its translation: CASSRDSFSSYEQYV. The V and J genes are TRBV6-1 and TRBJ2-7, with TRBD1 identical over 7 bases. Germline CDR1 and CDR2: MNHNS and SASEGT. V lost 5 bases to trimming and J lost 0 bases; unmatched junction nucleotides: 7. CDR3 length: 15 residues.

This clonotype has a handful of counts. The chain employs TRBV7-9 and TRBJ1-2; D unclear. V was cut by 4 bases and J by 3 bases, with 12 bases left in between. From germline, CDR1 is SEHNR and CDR2 FQNEAQ (reference sequence). The CDR3 runs to 14 residues. For the CDR3, the DNA is TGTGCCAGCAGCTCCGACGGAGAACACTATGGCTACACCTTC. Encoded protein: CASSSDGEHYGYTF.

The chain couples TRBV5-1 to TRBJ2-1; the match to TRBD2 covers 12 bases. Germline CDR1 is SGHRS and CDR2 is YFSETQ. This CDR3 comprises 17 residues. The junction had 11 bases not matched to a gene; V was cut back by 4 bases and J by 6 bases. CDR3 protein: CASSQGLAGPWANEQFF. The CDR3 coding sequence is TGCGCCAGCAGCCAGGGACTAGCGGGTCCCTGGGCCAATGAGCAGTTCTTC.

This clonotype was seen at least ten times. This chain links TRBV25-1 with TRBJ2-5; tentative D call: TRBD2 (7 bases). In germline, CDR1 is MGHDK, CDR2 SYGVNS. Trimming cost V 5 bases and J 14 bases, with 24 bases left between them. The CDR3 has 14 amino acids. The CDR3 region is CASSPRGGRGAGYF. As DNA, the CDR3 is TGTGCCAGCAGTCCAAGGGGTGGACGGGGGGCCGGTTACTTC.

The V call is TRBV21-1, the J call TRBJ2-3; TRBD2, the D gene given by the table, was not confirmed from the DNA. TRBV21-1 is reported as a pseudogene. This CDR3 region has 18 residues. CDR3 nucleotides: TGTGCCAGCAGCAAAGACAGCGGGAGGGGGCCATACACAGATACGCAGTATTTT. Translation gives CASSKDSGRGPYTDTQYF.

The chain carries TRBV2 and TRBJ2-1, with 13 bases matching TRBD2. The germline V gene encodes CDR1 SNHLY and CDR2 FYNNEI. The V segment lost 9 bases and the J segment 5 bases; nucleotides outside the gene matches: 1. CDR3 length: 13 residues. CDR3 in DNA: TGTGCCAGAGGGACTAGCGGGGACAATGAGCAGTTCTTC. Its protein product is CARGTSGDNEQFF.

A few counts support this clonotype. The V and J genes are TRBV20-1 and TRBJ1-6, with a tentative D call TRBD1 (5 bases). CDR3 length: 14 residues. Germline-derived CDR1 and CDR2 are DFQATT and SNEGSKA (reference sequence). Between the trimmed V and J ends, which lost 5 bases and 6 bases, there was a span of 14 bases. The CDR3, as DNA: TGCAGTGCTCAAAGGGGTACTATTAATTCACCCCTCCACTTT. It is translated as CSAQRGTINSPLHF.

This clonotype was seen more than once but under ten times. The gene calls are TRBV2 and TRBJ2-3; maybe TRBD2 (5 bases). CDR1 and CDR2 from the germline V gene are SNHLY and FYNNEI. Trimming left V 6 bases short and J 1 base short, with 8 bases between. This CDR3 has 13 residues. The CDR3 bases are TGTGCCAGCAGAGGGAGTGGCACAGATACGCAGTATTTT. Translated: CASRGSGTDTQYF.

The chain has TRBV6-2 or TRBV6-3 and TRBJ2-3; D call uncertain. The germline gives CDR1 MNHEY, CDR2 SVGEGT. The CDR3 spans 14 residues. Trimming took 5 bases from V and 3 from J, leaving 12 bases between them. The CDR3 region is CASSRSMATDTQYF. The CDR3 bases are TGTGCCAGCAGTAGGAGCATGGCGACAGATACGCAGTATTTT.

This clonotype appeared many times. The chain carries TRBV20-1 and TRBJ2-1, with D tentatively TRBD1 or TRBD2 (6 bases each). V was pared by 6 bases and J by 9 bases, with 18 bases between. The CDR3 has 13 residues. The germline V gene has CDR1 DFQATT and CDR2 SNEGSKA (reference sequence). This CDR3 is CSAEKGGIGEQFF. The CDR3 DNA follows: TGCAGTGCGGAAAAGGGGGGAATTGGTGAGCAGTTCTTC.

The rearrangement uses TRBV25-1 and TRBJ2-1, with TRBD2 as a possible D gene (6 bases). Trimming left V 3 bases short and J 8 bases short, with 14 bases between. This CDR3 is 14 amino acids long. Per the germline V gene, CDR1 is MGHDK and CDR2 is SYGVNS. CDR3 coding DNA: TGTGCCAGCAGTGACCCTAGCGAGAGGGATGAGCAGTTCTTC. Its translation: CASSDPSERDEQFF. The variable domain in full, completed from reference TRBV25-1 and TRBJ2-1, reads EADIYQTPRYLVIGTGKKITLECSQTMGHDKMYWYQQDPGMELHLIHYSYGVNSTEKGDLSSESTVSRIRTEHFPLTLESARPSHTSQYLCASSDPSERDEQFFGPGTRLTVL.

This clonotype was recorded at least ten times. This chain connects TRBV29-1 to TRBJ2-1; TRBD1 might be the D (5 bases). CDR1 and CDR2 from the germline V gene are SQVTM and ANQGSEA. This CDR3 is built from 12 residues. Trimming left V 6 bases short and J 4 bases short, with 10 bases between. CDR3 in amino acids: CSVQRQYNEQFF. The DNA of the CDR3 is TGCAGCGTGCAACGACAGTACAATGAGCAGTTCTTC.

This clonotype was seen more than once but under ten times. The chain employs TRBV12-3 or TRBV12-4 and TRBJ1-2; weak D call: TRBD1 (5 bases). The CDR3 runs 18 residues. The V end was cut by 6 bases, the J end by 3 bases, with 26 bases between. The CDR3: CASRSIGGSGTGDYGYTF. The CDR3 DNA follows: TGTGCCAGCAGATCGATCGGGGGGTCGGGGACCGGGGACTATGGCTACACCTTC.

This clonotype turned up a few times. The rearrangement joins TRBV15 to TRBJ2-1; D is possibly TRBD2 (5 bases). The V end lost 0 bases, the J end lost 0 bases, and 12 bases lay between the germline ends. This CDR3 is 17 amino acids long. The V gene's germline CDR1 is LNHNV and CDR2 YYDKDF (reference sequence). The CDR3 DNA sequence: TGTGCCACCAGCAGAGACCCAACGGGATTCTCCTACAATGAGCAGTTCTTC. This gives the protein CATSRDPTGFSYNEQFF.

J is TRBJ2-1 and V is TRBV7-9; 8 bases line up with TRBD2. The CDR3 is 14 amino acids. J was trimmed by 9 bases and V by 5 bases; bases with no gene match: 9. Germline lookup yields CDR1 SEHNR and CDR2 FQNEAQ (reference sequence). The CDR3 bases are TGTGCCAGCAGCAGGGGACTAGATAGGAGTGAGCAGTTCTTC. Amino acid sequence: CASSRGLDRSEQFF.

The rearrangement uses TRBV2 and TRBJ2-2; TRBD1 matches at 7 bases. Germline-derived CDR1 and CDR2 are SNHLY and FYNNEI. V lost 6 bases, J lost 5 bases, and 9 bases stayed unmatched. This CDR3 has 15 residues. The CDR3 region has the DNA TGTGCCAGCAGCTCTGACAGGGTAGAAACCGGGGAGCTGTTTTTT. Its translation: CASSSDRVETGELFF.